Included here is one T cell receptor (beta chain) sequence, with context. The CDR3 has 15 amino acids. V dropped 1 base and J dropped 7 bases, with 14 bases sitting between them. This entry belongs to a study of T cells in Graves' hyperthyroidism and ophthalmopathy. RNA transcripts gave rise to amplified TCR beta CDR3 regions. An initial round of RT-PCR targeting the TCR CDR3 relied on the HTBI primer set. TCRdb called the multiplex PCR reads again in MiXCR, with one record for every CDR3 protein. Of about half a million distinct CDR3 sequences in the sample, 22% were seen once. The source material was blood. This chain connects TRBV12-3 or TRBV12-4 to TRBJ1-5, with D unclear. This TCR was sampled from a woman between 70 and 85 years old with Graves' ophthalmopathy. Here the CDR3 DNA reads TGTGCCAGCAGTTTAGTCAATAGGCCCGGGCAGCCCCAGCATTTT. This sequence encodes CASSLVNRPGQPQHF.